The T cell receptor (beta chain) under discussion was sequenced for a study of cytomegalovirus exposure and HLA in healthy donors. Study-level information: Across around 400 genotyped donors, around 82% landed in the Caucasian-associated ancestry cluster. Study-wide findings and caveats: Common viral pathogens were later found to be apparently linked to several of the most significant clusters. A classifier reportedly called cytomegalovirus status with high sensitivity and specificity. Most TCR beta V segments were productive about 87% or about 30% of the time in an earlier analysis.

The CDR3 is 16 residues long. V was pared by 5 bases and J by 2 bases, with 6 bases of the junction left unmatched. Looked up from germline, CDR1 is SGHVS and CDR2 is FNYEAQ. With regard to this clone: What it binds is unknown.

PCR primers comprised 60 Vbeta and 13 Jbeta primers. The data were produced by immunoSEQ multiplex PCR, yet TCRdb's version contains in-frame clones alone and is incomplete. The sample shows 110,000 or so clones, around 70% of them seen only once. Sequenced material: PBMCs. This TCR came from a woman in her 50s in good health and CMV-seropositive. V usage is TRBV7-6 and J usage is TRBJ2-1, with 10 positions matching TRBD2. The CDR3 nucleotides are TGTGCCAGCAGCCGAGATGGACTAGCGGCCTACAATGAGCAGTTCTTC. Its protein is CASSRDGLAAYNEQFF.